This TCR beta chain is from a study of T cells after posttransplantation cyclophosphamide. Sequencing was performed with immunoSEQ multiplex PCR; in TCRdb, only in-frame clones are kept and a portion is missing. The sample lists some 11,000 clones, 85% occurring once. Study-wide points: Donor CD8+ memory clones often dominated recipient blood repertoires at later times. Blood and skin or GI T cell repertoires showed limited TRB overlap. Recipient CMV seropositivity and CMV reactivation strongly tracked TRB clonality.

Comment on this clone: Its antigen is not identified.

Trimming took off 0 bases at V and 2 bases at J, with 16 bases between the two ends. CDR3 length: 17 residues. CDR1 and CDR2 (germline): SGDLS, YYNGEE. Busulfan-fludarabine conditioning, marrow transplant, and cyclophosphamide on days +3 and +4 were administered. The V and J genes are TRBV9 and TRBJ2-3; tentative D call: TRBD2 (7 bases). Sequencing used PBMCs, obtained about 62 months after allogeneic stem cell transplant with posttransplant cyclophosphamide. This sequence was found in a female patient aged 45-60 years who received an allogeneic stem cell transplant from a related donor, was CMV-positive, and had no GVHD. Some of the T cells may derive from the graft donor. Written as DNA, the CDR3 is TGTGCCAGCAGCGTAGGGGAGGGGGGGAGGTACACAGATACGCAGTATTTT. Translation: CASSVGEGGRYTDTQYF.